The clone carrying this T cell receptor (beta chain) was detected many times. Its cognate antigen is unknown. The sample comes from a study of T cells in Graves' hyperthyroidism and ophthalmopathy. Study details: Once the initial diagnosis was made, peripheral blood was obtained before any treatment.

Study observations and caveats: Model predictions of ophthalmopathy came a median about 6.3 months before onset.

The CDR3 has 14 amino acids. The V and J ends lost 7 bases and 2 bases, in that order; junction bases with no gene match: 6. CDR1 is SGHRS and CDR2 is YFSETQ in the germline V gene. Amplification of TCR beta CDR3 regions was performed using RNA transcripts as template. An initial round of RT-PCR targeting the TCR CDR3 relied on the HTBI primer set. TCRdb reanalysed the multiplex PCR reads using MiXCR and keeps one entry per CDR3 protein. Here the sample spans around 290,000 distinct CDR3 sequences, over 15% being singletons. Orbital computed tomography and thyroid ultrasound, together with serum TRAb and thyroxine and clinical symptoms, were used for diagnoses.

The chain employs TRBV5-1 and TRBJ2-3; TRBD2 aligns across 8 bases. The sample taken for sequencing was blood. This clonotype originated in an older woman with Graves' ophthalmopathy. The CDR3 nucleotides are TGCGCCAGCGGAACTAGCGGACCCACAGATACGCAGTATTTT. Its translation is CASGTSGPTDTQYF.